Below are 8 T cell receptor beta chains sequenced from a single sample in a study of graft-versus-host responses after intestinal transplantation. Their antigens remain unidentified. This table comes from immunoSEQ multiplex PCR, and its TCRdb copy is limited to in-frame clones, with some not included. The sample lists 85,000 to 100,000 clones; approximately 90% were seen once. The specimen comprised unstimulated CD4+ T cells sorted from spleen or lymph node cells, sampled before intestinal transplant. All receptors come from a human donor who received an intestinal transplant.

V and J are TRBV7-8 and TRBJ2-1, with 12 bases identical to TRBD2. V lost 1 base and J lost 10; bases outside the gene matches: 8. Germline CDR1 reads SGHVS; CDR2 reads FQNEAQ. CDR3 size: 16 residues. The CDR3 DNA follows: TGTGCCAGCAGCTTAGGACTAGCGGGAGTTTCGGAGGAGCAGTTCTTC. It yields the protein CASSLGLAGVSEEQFF. Using reference TRBV7-8 and TRBJ2-1 for the parts outside the CDR3, the full variable domain is GAGVSQSPRYKVAKRGQDVALRCDPISGHVSLFWYQQALGQGPEFLTYFQNEAQLDKSGLPSDRFFAERPEGSVSTLKIQRTQQEDSAVYLCASSLGLAGVSEEQFFGPGTRLTVL.

The J gene is TRBJ1-1, the V gene TRBV6-5, with D maybe TRBD1 (6 bases). This CDR3 contains 13 residues. The germline V gene encodes CDR1 MNHEY and CDR2 SVGAGI. Deletions cut 7 bases from V and 1 base from J, with 10 bases between. CDR3: CASMRGQNTEAFF. In nucleotides, the CDR3 is TGTGCCAGCATGAGGGGACAGAACACTGAAGCTTTCTTT.

The chain employs TRBV7-2 and TRBJ2-3; TRBD1 agrees at 7 bases. This CDR3 is 19 amino acids long. The V and J ends lost 10 bases and 2 bases, in that order; junction bases with no gene match: 24. Germline V gene sequence: CDR1 SGHTA, CDR2 FQGNSA. The CDR3 DNA reads as TGTGCCACCAGTAAAAACAGGGGTTCGGTCGGACGTTTCACAGATACGCAGTATTTT. Translating gives CATSKNRGSVGRFTDTQYF.

This sequence joins TRBV7-9 and TRBJ1-5; 7 bases agree with TRBD1. This CDR3 has 15 amino acids. V shed 5 bases and J 4 bases; nucleotides not matched to a gene: 8. CDR1 SEHNR and CDR2 FQNEAQ come from the germline V gene (reference sequence). The CDR3, as DNA: TGTGCCAGCAGCCCCGGGGACAGTTTTAATCAGCCCCAGCATTTT. Protein: CASSPGDSFNQPQHF.

This rearrangement joins TRBV5-1 to TRBJ2-3; 9 bases are shared with TRBD2. In germline, CDR1 is SGHRS, CDR2 YFSETQ. This CDR3 is 15 amino acids long. Trimming removed 4 bases from V and 0 bases from J; junction bases left unmatched: 3. The CDR3 DNA sequence: TGCGCCAGCAGCCCCCTAGCGGGGAGCACAGATACGCAGTATTTT. Residues: CASSPLAGSTDTQYF.

The J gene is TRBJ2-1, the V gene TRBV5-6, with TRBD2 matching over 11 bases. Germline V CDR1 and CDR2: SGHDT, YYEEEE. Unmatched junction bases numbered 4, after V lost 4 bases and J lost 7 bases. The CDR3 sequence is 14 residues long. The CDR3 sequence: CASSQTSGVNEQFF. CDR3 coding DNA: TGTGCCAGCAGCCAGACTAGCGGGGTTAATGAGCAGTTCTTC.

The chain couples TRBV5-1 to TRBJ1-2, with D perhaps TRBD1 (6 bases). Germline CDR1 is SGHRS and CDR2 is YFSETQ. The CDR3 contains 19 residues. The V and J ends lost 4 bases and 3 bases respectively, with 28 bases between them. The CDR3 sequence: CASSHPWGQGTDFDYGYTF. The CDR3 DNA reads TGCGCCAGCAGCCACCCCTGGGGGCAGGGAACAGACTTCGACTATGGCTACACCTTC.

The V gene is TRBV30, the J gene TRBJ2-7; 7 bases agree with TRBD1. V dropped 5 bases and J dropped 7; count of bases not matched to a gene: 8. The CDR3 sequence is 12 residues long. Germline CDR1 GTSNPN, CDR2 SVGIG (reference sequence). The CDR3 region is CAWAKGAGEQYF. CDR3 DNA sequence: TGTGCCTGGGCGAAGGGGGCGGGTGAGCAGTACTTC.